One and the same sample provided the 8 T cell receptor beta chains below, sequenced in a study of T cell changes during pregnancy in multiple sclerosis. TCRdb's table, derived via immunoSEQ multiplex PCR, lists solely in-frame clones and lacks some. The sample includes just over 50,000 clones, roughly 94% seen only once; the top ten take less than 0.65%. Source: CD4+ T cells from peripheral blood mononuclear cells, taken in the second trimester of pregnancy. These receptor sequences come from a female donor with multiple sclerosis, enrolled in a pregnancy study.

This chain's CDR3 is CASSSRHASQGGDSPLHF. The CDR3 coding sequence is TGTGCCAGCAGCTCCCGCCACGCCTCACAGGGGGGGGATTCACCCCTCCACTTT. V is TRBV14 and J is TRBJ1-6, with 8 bases that match TRBD1. There are 18 residues in the CDR3. Per germline, CDR1 SGHDN and CDR2 FVKESK. V trimming: 5 bases; J trimming: 8 bases; junction bases outside the gene matches: 17.

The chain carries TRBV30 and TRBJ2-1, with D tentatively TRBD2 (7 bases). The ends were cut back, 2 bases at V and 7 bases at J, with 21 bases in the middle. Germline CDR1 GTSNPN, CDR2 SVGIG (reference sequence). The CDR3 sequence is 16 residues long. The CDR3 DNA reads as TGTGCCTGGAGTTTGGGGGCCAGCGGGGTAAGGAATGAGCAGTTCTTC. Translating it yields CAWSLGASGVRNEQFF.

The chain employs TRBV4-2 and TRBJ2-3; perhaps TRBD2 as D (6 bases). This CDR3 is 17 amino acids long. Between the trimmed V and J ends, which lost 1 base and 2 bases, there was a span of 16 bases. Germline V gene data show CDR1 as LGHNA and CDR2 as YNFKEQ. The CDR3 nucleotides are TGTGCCAGCAGCCAAGGTAGCCCGACGGGGGTCACAGATACGCAGTATTTT. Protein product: CASSQGSPTGVTDTQYF.

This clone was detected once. This CDR3 is CSVVLPPDTQYF. The CDR3 coding sequence is TGCAGCGTGGTTCTACCCCCAGATACGCAGTATTTT. The chain links TRBV29-1 to TRBJ2-3; D remains unclear. Germline V CDR1 and CDR2: SQVTM, ANQGSEA. CDR3 size: 12 residues. V shed 6 bases and J shed 4 bases, with 11 bases lying between them.

The CDR3 protein is CASSQGPGQGAFEQYF. CDR3 sequence (DNA): TGTGCCAGCAGCCAAGGGCCGGGACAGGGGGCGTTTGAGCAGTACTTC. The V gene is TRBV14, the J gene TRBJ2-7, with TRBD1 matching over 12 bases. V lost 1 base, J lost 7 bases, and 8 bases stayed unmatched. CDR1 SGHDN and CDR2 FVKESK come from the germline V gene. The CDR3 is 16 residues long.

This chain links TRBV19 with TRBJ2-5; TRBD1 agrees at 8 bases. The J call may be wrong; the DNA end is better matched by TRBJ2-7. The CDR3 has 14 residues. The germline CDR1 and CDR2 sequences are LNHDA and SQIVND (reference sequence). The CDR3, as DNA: TGTGCCAGTAGTCCGGGACAGGTCTCCTACGAGCAGTACTTC. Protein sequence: CASSPGQVSYEQYF.

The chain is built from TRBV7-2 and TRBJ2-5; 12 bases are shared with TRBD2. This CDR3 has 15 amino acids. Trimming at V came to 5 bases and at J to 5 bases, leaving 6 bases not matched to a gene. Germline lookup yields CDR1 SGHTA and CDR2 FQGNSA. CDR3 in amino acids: CASSPGLAGMETQYF. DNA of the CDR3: TGTGCCAGCAGCCCCGGACTAGCGGGGATGGAGACCCAGTACTTC.

The CDR3 bases are TGTGCCACCATCGAACAGGGGGCCCACTACAATGAGCAGTTCTTC. This translates into CATIEQGAHYNEQFF. The J gene is TRBJ2-1, the V gene TRBV15; 9 positions match TRBD1. Germline-derived CDR1 and CDR2 are LNHNV and YYDKDF (reference sequence). The CDR3 length is 15 residues. V was pared by 7 bases and J by 3 bases, with 7 bases of the junction left unmatched.